This record covers a single TCR beta chain. The V gene lost 2 bases and the J gene lost 2 bases, with 11 bases spanning the gap. This CDR3 has 15 residues. The germline V gene encodes CDR1 SGHDT and CDR2 YYEEEE. The data are from a study of blood T cell repertoires in COVID-19. Study-wide context: Donors in the United States, Italy and Spain gave samples during acute or convalescent COVID-19. PBMCs, B-cell-depleted T cells, or T cells were the source of the cDNA or gDNA that made up the material.

In the source study's methods: Reference gene primer amplification gave estimated nucleated cell counts. This table comes from immunoSEQ multiplex PCR, and its TCRdb copy is limited to in-frame clones, with some not included. V and J calls and clone size are copied from that table; D and trimming were computed from the DNA. The sample consists of under 85,000 clones, 84% of them appearing once. This receptor was identified in a man over 45 with acute or convalescent COVID-19. The rearrangement joins TRBV5-6 to TRBJ2-1, with D possibly TRBD2 on 7 matching bases. Material: peripheral blood. The CDR3 here is CASSLQGGTYNEQFF. The CDR3 DNA sequence: TGTGCCAGCAGCTTACAGGGAGGGACCTACAATGAGCAGTTCTTC. The full variable domain, completed using reference TRBV5-6 and TRBJ2-1, is DAGVTQSPTHLIKTRGQQVTLRCSPKSGHDTVSWYQQALGQGPQFIFQYYEEEERQRGNFPDRFSGHQFPNYSSELNVNALLLGDSALYLCASSLQGGTYNEQFFGPGTRLTVL.